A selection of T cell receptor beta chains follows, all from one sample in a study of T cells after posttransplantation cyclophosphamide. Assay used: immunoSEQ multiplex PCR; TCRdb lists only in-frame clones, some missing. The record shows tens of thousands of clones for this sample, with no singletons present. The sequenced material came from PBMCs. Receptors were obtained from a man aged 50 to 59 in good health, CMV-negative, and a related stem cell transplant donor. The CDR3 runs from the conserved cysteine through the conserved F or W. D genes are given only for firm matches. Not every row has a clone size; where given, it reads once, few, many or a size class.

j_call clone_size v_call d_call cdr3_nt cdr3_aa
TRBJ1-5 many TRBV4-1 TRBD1 TGCGCCAGCAGCCAAGATGGGGGGACAGGGGGCCCGGCTAGCAATCAGCCCCAGCATTTT CASSQDGGTGGPASNQPQHF
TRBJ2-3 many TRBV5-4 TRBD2 TGTGCCAGCAGGGGACTAGCGGGACCGGCAGATACGCAGTATTTT CASRGLAGPADTQYF
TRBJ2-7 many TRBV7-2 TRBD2 TGTGCCAGCAGCTTAGCTCGTCTAGCGGGGGACTCTCGGTTCTCCTACGAGCAGTACTTC CASSLARLAGDSRFSYEQYF
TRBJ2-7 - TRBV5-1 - TGCGCCAGCAGCTCCGGGACACCGCCCTGCGAGCAGTACTTC CASSSGTPPCEQYF
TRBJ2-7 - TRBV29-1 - TGCAGCGTCCAGACGGCAATAACAGGTGTACAGTACTTC CSVQTAITGVQYF
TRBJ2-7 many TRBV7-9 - TGTGCCAGCAGCCCGGGGGGCTACTCGTACGAGCAGTACTTC CASSPGGYSYEQYF
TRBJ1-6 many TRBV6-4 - TGTGCCAGCAGTGACTCCCAATTAATGAATGGACAACCTTATACTTCACCCCTCCACTTT CASSDSQLMNGQPYTSPLHF
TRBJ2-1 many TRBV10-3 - TGTGCCATCAGGCCACTCGTCACGGGGGAGCAGTTCTTC CAIRPLVTGEQFF
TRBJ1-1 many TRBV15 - TGTGCCACCAGCAGAGCAGAGAACACTGAAGCTTTCTTT CATSRAENTEAFF
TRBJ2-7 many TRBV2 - TGTGCCAGCACAGGGGGGAGCTCCTACGAGCAGTACTTC CASTGGSSYEQYF
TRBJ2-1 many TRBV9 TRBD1 TGTGCCAGCAGCGTATCGGGACAGTACTACAATGAGCAGTTCTTC CASSVSGQYYNEQFF
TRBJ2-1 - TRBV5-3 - TGTGCCAGAAGCTGGAGGCGGTGTCTAGCGACCCTTCGGGAGCAGTTCTTC CARSWRRCLATLREQFF
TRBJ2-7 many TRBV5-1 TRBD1 TGCGCCAGCAGCTTTCTAGGGGGCGCCTACGAGCAGTACTTC CASSFLGGAYEQYF
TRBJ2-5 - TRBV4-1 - TGCGCCAGCAGCCAGGGTCCTCAGGATGGGACCCAGTACTTC CASSQGPQDGTQYF
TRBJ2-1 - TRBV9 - TGTGCCAGCAGCGTAGGTATAGAAACCCGGGGTTACAATGAGCAGTTCTTC CASSVGIETRGYNEQFF
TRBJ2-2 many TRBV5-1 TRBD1 TGCGCCAGCAGTACCAGGGGGCTGTTTAACACCGGGGAGCTGTTTTTT CASSTRGLFNTGELFF
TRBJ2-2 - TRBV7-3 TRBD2 TGTGCCAGCAGCCGGACTAGCGGGGGGGCCGGCGTCACCGGGGAGCTGTTTTTT CASSRTSGGAGVTGELFF
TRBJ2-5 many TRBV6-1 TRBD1 TGTGCCAGCACTGAGACAGGGGGAGGAGAGACCCAGTACTTC CASTETGGGETQYF
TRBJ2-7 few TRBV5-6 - TGTGCCAGCAGCTCCTACAACTACGAGCAGTACTTC CASSSYNYEQYF
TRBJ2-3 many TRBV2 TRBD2 TGTGCCAGCAGTTTAGCGGGAGAAGCAGATACGCAGTATTTT CASSLAGEADTQYF
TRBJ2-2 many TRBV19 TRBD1 TGTGCCAGTAGTACCCCCCGGGACAGGGGTTTAGTTTTCGACACCGGGGAGCTGTTTTTT CASSTPRDRGLVFDTGELFF
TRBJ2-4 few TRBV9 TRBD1 TGTGCCAGCAGTTCCAGGGGGCAGTGGGAAAACATTCAGTACTTC CASSSRGQWENIQYF
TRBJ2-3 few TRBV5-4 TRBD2 TGTGCCAGCAGCTCCTTTACTAGCGGGAGAAGCACAGATACGCAGTATTTT CASSSFTSGRSTDTQYF
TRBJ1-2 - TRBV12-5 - TGTGCTAGTGGTTTGGACAGAGCCTATGGCTACACCTTC CASGLDRAYGYTF
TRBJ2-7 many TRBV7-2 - TGTGCCAGCAGCTTCCCCCGGAGAGGGATCTACGAGCAGTACTTC CASSFPRRGIYEQYF